This TCR beta chain was recorded in a study of sequential checkpoint blockade in melanoma. Generated by immunoSEQ multiplex PCR, the TCRdb table keeps only in-frame clones and is missing some. This table holds about 17,000 clones, 70% to 80% found once. V gave up 0 bases and J gave up 5 bases; unmatched junction bases: 3. This CDR3 region has 14 residues. CDR1 is SGHRS, CDR2 YFSETQ, per germline. Treatment reported: randomized to nivolumab then ipilimumab (arm A) or the reverse (arm B). From thawed PBMCs, live CD3+CD8+ cells negative for CD19 and CD56 were sorted. Sequenced here: CD8+ T cells sorted from blood (inferred from file names), sampled from a patient given nivolumab and ipilimumab in sequence. The receptor comes from a human donor with melanoma. The genes are TRBV5-1 and TRBJ2-7; 9 nucleotides match TRBD2. The CDR3, as DNA: TGCGCCAGCAGCTTGGGGCGGGAGGGCAACGAGCAGTACTTC. Translating it yields CASSLGREGNEQYF.